These T cell receptor beta chains were read from a single sample in a study of shared clonotypes between healthy human individuals. TCRdb's copy holds only in-frame clones and misses some; the assay was immunoSEQ multiplex PCR. The sample yields under 850,000 clones, roughly 92% seen once. The sequenced material came from naive CD8+ T cells sorted from blood. These receptors came from a man aged 25 to 45 in good health. Both conserved end residues are part of each CDR3.

j_call v_call cdr3_aa
TRBJ2-3 TRBV27 CASSLKDDGGSTDTQYF
TRBJ2-1 TRBV2 CASSAGTNYNEQFF
TRBJ2-7 TRBV7-9 CASSSPLRDEQYF
TRBJ2-5 TRBV19 CASSDDRGQLETQYF
TRBJ2-3 TRBV7-9 CASPGVSGQPSSTDTQYF
TRBJ2-7 TRBV11-2 CASSLGIGSSYEQYF
TRBJ2-3 TRBV5-1 CASSSGGTLTDTQYF
TRBJ2-1 TRBV7-2 CASSSQLFGLAGSNEQFF
TRBJ2-5 TRBV27 CASTVHSGETQYF
TRBJ2-2 TRBV7-6 CASSLVLAGFVGELFF
TRBJ1-2 TRBV9 CASERGPYGYTF
TRBJ1-2 TRBV29-1 CSVGTHSRQGTYGYTF
TRBJ2-5 TRBV6-1 CASSEGQGKETQYF
TRBJ2-7 TRBV6-1 CASSVTGEGYEQYF
TRBJ2-4 TRBV19 CASSRTSGRAKNIQYF